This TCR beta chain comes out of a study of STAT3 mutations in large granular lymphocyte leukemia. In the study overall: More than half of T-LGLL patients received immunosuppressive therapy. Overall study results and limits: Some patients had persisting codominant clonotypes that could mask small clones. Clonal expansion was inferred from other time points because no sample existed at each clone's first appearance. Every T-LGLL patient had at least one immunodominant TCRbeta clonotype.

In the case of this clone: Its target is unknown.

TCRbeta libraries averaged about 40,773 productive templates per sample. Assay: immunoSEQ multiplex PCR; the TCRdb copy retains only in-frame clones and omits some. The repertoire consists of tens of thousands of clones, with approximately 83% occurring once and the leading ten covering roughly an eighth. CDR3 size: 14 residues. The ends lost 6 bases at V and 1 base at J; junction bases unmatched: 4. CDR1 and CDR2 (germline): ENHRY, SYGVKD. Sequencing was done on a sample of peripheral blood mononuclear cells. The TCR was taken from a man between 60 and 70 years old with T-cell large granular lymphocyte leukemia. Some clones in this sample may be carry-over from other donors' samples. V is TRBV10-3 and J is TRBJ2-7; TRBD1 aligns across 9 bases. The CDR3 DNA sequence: TGTGCCATCAGCCGGGGACAGGGTTCCTACGAGCAGTACTTC. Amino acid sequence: CAISRGQGSYEQYF.